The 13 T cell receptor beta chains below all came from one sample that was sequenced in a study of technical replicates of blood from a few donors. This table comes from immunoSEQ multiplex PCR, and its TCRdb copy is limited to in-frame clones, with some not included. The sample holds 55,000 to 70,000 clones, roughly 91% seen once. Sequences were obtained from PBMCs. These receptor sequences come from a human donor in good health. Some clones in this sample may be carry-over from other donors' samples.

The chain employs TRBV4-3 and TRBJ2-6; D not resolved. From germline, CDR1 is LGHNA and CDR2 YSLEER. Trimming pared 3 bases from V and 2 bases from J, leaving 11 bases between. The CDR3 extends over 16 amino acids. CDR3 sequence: CASSQERLAGANVLTF. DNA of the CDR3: TGCGCCAGCAGCCAGGAGCGTCTGGCTGGGGCCAACGTCCTGACTTTC.

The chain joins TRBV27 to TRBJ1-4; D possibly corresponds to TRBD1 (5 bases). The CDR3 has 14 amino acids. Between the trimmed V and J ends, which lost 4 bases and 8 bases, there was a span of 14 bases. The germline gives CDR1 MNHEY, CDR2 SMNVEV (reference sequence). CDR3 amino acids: CASSSRVGGEKLFF. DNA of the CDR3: TGTGCCAGCAGTTCCCGGGTGGGGGGGGAAAAACTGTTTTTT.

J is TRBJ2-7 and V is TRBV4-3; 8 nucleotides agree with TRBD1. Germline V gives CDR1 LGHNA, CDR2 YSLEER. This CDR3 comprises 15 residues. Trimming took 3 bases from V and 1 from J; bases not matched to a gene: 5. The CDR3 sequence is CASSQTGERSYEQYF. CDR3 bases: TGCGCCAGCAGCCAGACAGGGGAGAGGTCCTACGAGCAGTACTTC.

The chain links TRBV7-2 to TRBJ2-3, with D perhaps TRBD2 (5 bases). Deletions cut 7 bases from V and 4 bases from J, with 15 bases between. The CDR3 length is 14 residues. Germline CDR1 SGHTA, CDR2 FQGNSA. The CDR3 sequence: CASTQRWVADTQYF. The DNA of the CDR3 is TGTGCCAGCACCCAGCGGTGGGTCGCAGATACGCAGTATTTT. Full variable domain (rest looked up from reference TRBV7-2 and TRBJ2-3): GAGVSQSPSNKVTEKGKDVELRCDPISGHTALYWYRQSLGQGLEFLIYFQGNSAPDKSGLPSDRFSAERTGGSVSTLTIQRTQQEDSAVYLCASTQRWVADTQYFGPGTRLTVL.

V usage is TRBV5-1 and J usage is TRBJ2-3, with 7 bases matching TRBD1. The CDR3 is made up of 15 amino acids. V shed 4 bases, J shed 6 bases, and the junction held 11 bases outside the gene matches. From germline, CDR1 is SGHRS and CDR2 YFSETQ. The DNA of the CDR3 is TGCGCCAGCAGCGGAGGACAGGCGGCGGGTGATACGCAGTATTTT. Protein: CASSGGQAAGDTQYF.

CDR3 sequence (DNA): TGCGCCAGCAGCCAAGTTAAAAGCGGGAGTTCCTACAATGAGCAGTTCTTC. Encoded protein: CASSQVKSGSSYNEQFF. This rearrangement joins TRBV4-3 to TRBJ2-1; 8 bases are shared with TRBD2. The CDR3 spans 17 residues. Per the germline V gene, CDR1 is LGHNA and CDR2 is YSLEER. V shed 1 base and J 1 base; nucleotides not matched to a gene: 6.

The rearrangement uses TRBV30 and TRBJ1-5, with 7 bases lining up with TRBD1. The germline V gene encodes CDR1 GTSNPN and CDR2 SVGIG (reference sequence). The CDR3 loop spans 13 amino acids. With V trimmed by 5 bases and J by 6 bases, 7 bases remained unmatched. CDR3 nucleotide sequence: TGTGCCTGGTCAGGGGGAGATAGTCAGCCCCAGCATTTT. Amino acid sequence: CAWSGGDSQPQHF.

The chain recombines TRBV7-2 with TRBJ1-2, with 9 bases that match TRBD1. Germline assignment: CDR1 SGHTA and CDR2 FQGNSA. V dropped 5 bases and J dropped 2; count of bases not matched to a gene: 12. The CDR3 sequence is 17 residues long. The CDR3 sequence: CASSLRTGGAGNYGYTF. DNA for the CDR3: TGTGCCAGCAGCCTGAGAACAGGGGGCGCCGGGAACTATGGCTACACCTTC.

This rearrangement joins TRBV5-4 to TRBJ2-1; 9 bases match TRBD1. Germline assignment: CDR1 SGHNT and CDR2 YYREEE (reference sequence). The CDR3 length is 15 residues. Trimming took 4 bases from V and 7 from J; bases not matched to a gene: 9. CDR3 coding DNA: TGTGCCAGCAGCATAACCGGGACAGGGTCGAATGAGCAGTTCTTC. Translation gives CASSITGTGSNEQFF.

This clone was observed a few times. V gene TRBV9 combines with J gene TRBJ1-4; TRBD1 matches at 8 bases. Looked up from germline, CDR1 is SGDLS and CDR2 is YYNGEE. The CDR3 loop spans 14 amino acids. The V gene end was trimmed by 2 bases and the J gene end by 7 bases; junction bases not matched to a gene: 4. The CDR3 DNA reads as TGTGCCAGCAGCGTCGACCAGGGGGCTGAAAAACTGTTTTTT. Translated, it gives CASSVDQGAEKLFF.

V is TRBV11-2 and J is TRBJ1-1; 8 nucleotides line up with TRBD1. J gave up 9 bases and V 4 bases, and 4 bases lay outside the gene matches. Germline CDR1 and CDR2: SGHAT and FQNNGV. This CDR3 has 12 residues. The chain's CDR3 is CASSSDRVKAFF. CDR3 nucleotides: TGTGCCAGCAGCTCGGACAGGGTGAAAGCTTTCTTT.

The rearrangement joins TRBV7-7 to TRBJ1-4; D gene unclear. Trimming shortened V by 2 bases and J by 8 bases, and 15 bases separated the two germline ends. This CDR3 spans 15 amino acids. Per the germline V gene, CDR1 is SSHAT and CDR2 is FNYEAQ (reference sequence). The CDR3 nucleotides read TGTGCCAGCAGCTTATCCTCGACTTTTGGGGAAAAACTGTTTTTT. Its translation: CASSLSSTFGEKLFF. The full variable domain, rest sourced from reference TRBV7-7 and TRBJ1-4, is GAGVSQSPRYKVTKRGQDVTLRCDPISSHATLYWYQQALGQGPEFLTYFNYEAQPDKSGLPSDRFSAERPEGSISTLTIQRTEQRDSAMYRCASSLSSTFGEKLFFGSGTQLSVL.

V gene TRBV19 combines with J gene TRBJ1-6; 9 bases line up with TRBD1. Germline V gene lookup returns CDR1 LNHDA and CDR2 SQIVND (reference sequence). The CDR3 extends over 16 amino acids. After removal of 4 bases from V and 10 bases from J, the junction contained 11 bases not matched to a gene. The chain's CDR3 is CASSTSPGTGWSPLHF. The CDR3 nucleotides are TGTGCCAGTAGTACCTCCCCCGGGACAGGGTGGTCACCCCTCCACTTT.